The rows below give T cell receptor beta chains drawn from one sample of a study of response to subunit inactivated influenza vaccine. TCRdb reprocessed the RT-PCR reads with MiXCR, giving one entry per CDR3 protein. The table shows around 570,000 distinct CDR3 sequences, with 11% occurring only once. The data also belong to a second study, concerning T cells expressing NK-cell markers.

This material consisted of PBMCs from blood, taken on the day of vaccination. Source of these receptors: a man aged 50 to 60 who received an inactivated influenza vaccine. CDR3s include the opening cysteine and the closing phenylalanine or tryptophan. D genes are given only for firm matches. Clone size is not always given. Where it is, it says once, few, many or a class for expanded clones.

TRBV29-1	TRBJ1-1	few	-	CSTSGGGVNTEAFF	TGCAGCACTTCAGGAGGAGGGGTGAACACTGAAGCTTTCTTT
TRBV12-3/TRBV12-4	TRBJ1-6	few	-	CASSLDAGAPLHF	TGTGCCAGCAGTTTAGATGCAGGGGCACCCCTCCACTTT
TRBV11-2	TRBJ2-2	-	TRBD1	CASSPRDRGLRTGELFF	TGTGCCAGCAGTCCCCGGGACAGGGGGTTAAGGACCGGGGAGCTGTTTTTT
TRBV4-2	TRBJ2-3	-	-	CASSQDASAGRRTDTQYF	TGTGCCAGCAGCCAAGATGCGTCTGCGGGGAGGAGGACAGATACGCAGTATTTT
TRBV7-6	TRBJ2-7	-	TRBD1	CASSPRTGTDYEQYF	TGTGCCAGCAGCCCCCGTACCGGGACAGATTACGAGCAGTACTTC
TRBV5-5	TRBJ2-2	few	-	CASSLWQIHANTGELFF	TGTGCCAGCAGCTTGTGGCAAATACACGCGAACACCGGGGAGCTGTTTTTT
TRBV29-1	TRBJ2-1	-	TRBD1	CSVAGQGSSYNEQFF	TGCAGCGTGGCAGGACAGGGAAGCTCCTACAATGAGCAGTTCTTC
TRBV6-1	TRBJ2-5	-	TRBD2	CASSPPGRYQETQYF	TGTGCCAGCAGTCCCCCCGGGAGGTACCAAGAGACCCAGTACTTC
TRBV24-1	TRBJ2-2	-	TRBD1	CATSEPGQVGELFF	TGTGCCACCAGTGAACCCGGACAGGTCGGGGAGCTGTTTTTT
TRBV12-3/TRBV12-4	TRBJ2-3	many	TRBD1	CASSLQGVTPLSF	TGTGCCAGCAGTTTACAGGGGGTGACACCGCTGTCTTTT
TRBV6-5	TRBJ1-1	-	-	CASSYHRQPKTEAFF	TGTGCCAGCAGTTATCATCGGCAGCCGAAGACTGAAGCTTTCTTT
TRBV4-1	TRBJ1-1	few	-	CASSQDRMGMNTEAFF	TGCGCCAGCAGCCAAGATCGAATGGGCATGAACACTGAAGCTTTCTTT
TRBV20-1	TRBJ2-7	many	TRBD2	CSASSPGLASYEQYF	TGCAGTGCTAGTAGTCCGGGACTAGCGTCCTACGAGCAGTACTTC
TRBV12-3/TRBV12-4	TRBJ1-5	-	-	CASSLRINQPQHF	TGTGCCAGCAGTCTACGGATCAATCAGCCCCAGCATTTT
TRBV10-3	TRBJ2-5	-	TRBD2	CAISESLAGVETQYF	TGTGCCATCAGTGAGTCACTGGCGGGAGTGGAGACCCAGTACTTC
TRBV11-2	TRBJ1-2	-	-	CASSSARGSYGYTF	TGTGCCAGCAGCTCTGCCCGGGGGAGCTATGGCTACACCTTC
TRBV7-6	TRBJ2-5	-	-	CASSLSLGRQETQYF	TGTGCCAGCAGCTTGAGTCTTGGGCGTCAAGAGACCCAGTACTTC
TRBV5-1	TRBJ2-7	-	TRBD2	CASSYEGGSEQYF	TGCGCCAGCAGCTACGAGGGAGGGAGCGAGCAGTACTTC
TRBV5-1	TRBJ2-7	-	-	CASSLTATGYEQYF	TGCGCCAGCAGCTTGACCGCCACAGGCTACGAGCAGTACTTC
TRBV6-2/TRBV6-3	TRBJ2-7	few	-	CASSSWGRRSEQYF	TGTGCCAGCAGTTCCTGGGGCCGTCGATCCGAGCAGTACTTC
TRBV4-3	TRBJ2-2	once	-	CASSQDRSLANTGELFF	TGCGCCAGCAGCCAAGATAGGTCCCTAGCGAACACCGGGGAGCTGTTTTTT
TRBV10-3	TRBJ2-3	few	TRBD1	CAIRVDRITDTQYF	TGTGCCATCAGGGTGGACAGGATCACAGATACGCAGTATTTT
TRBV6-5	TRBJ2-3	few	-	CASSYSGTNTQYF	TGTGCCAGCAGTTACTCCGGGACAAATACGCAGTATTTT